This T cell receptor (beta chain) emerged from a study of CD8 T cells in Susac syndrome. Sequencing targeted TCR beta in blood CD8+ and CD4+ T cells. Healthy donors acted as controls, with matching for age and sex. General study findings and limits: As acknowledged by the study, its TCR sequencing and HLA analysis included a relatively small number of individuals.

Reverse transcription of roughly 0.45 to 1 ug RNA was carried out with random hexamers. It was immunoSEQ multiplex PCR that amplified TCR beta CDR3 across 54 Vbeta and 13 Jbeta. One entry per CDR3 protein results from TCRdb running MiXCR on the immunoSEQ multiplex PCR reads. Among about 120,000 distinct CDR3 sequences listed, about nine tenths were seen once. Trimming cost V 5 bases and J 9 bases, with 16 bases left between them. Germline V gene lookup returns CDR1 SEHNR and CDR2 FQNEAQ (reference sequence). The CDR3 extends over 13 amino acids. Details on this clonotype: Its antigen remains unknown.

V gene TRBV7-9 combines with J gene TRBJ1-1; D remains unclear. The source of this sequence is a human donor in good health. The sequencing sample was made of CD4+ T cells from PBMCs. The CDR3 is CASSRGLPIQAFF. CDR3 DNA: TGTGCCAGCAGCCGTGGGTTACCAATTCAAGCTTTCTTT.